This passage covers 5 T cell receptor beta chains from one sample sequenced in a study of human T cells and chemical hapten exposure. The template was total RNA from unfractionated whole blood. Individual cDNA molecules each carried unique molecular identifiers attached by the library. TCRdb re-derived calls from the reads in MiXCR, one entry per CDR3 protein. This table holds 120,000 or so distinct CDR3 sequences, approximately 9% found once. The sample comprised whole blood. The source is a human donor in good health. Some clones in this sample may be carry-over from other donors' samples.

The CDR3 bases are TGCAGTGCTAGAGGGTACTCAGGGGCACCCACCGGGGAGCTGTTTTTT. Its translation: CSARGYSGAPTGELFF. The V call is TRBV20-1, the J call TRBJ2-2, with D tentatively TRBD1 (6 bases). The germline V gene encodes CDR1 DFQATT and CDR2 SNEGSKA (reference sequence). V was pared by 1 base and J by 4 bases, with 16 bases between. This CDR3 has 16 amino acids.

This clonotype has at least ten counts. The chain is built from TRBV7-9 and TRBJ1-5, with TRBD1 as a possible D gene (5 bases). The CDR3 sequence is 14 residues long. The germline gives CDR1 SEHNR, CDR2 FQNEAQ (reference sequence). Trimming removed 5 bases at V and 3 bases at J, with 11 bases between. CDR3: CASSPPGPNQPQHF. In nucleotides, the CDR3 is TGTGCCAGCAGCCCGCCAGGGCCCAATCAGCCCCAGCATTTT.

This sequence joins TRBV20-1 and TRBJ2-4; D uncertain. V was cut by 3 bases and J by 0 bases, with 12 bases left in between. The germline gives CDR1 DFQATT, CDR2 SNEGSKA (reference sequence). The CDR3 extends over 15 amino acids. The CDR3 protein is CSASETALAKNIQYF. In DNA, the CDR3 is TGCAGTGCTAGTGAGACGGCCCTAGCCAAAAACATTCAGTACTTC.

Notes on this clonotype: It may be a read error: a sequence one base away is much more abundant. This CDR3 fails to terminate in the conserved phenylalanine or tryptophan, so it likely reflects a read error. The V gene is TRBV12-3 or TRBV12-4, the J gene TRBJ1-2, with TRBD1 matching over 7 bases. This CDR3 spans 14 amino acids. V lost 1 base, J lost 8 bases, and 7 bases stayed unmatched. CDR3 nucleotide sequence: TGTGCCAGCAGTTTAGACAGGGGAAAACGAGGCTACACCTCC. Translation gives CASSLDRGKRGYTS.

The table lists this clonotype with many counts. This chain uses TRBV6-6 with TRBJ2-4, with TRBD2 identical over 7 bases. Germline lookup yields CDR1 MNHNY and CDR2 SVGAGI (reference sequence). Unmatched junction bases numbered 14, after V lost 3 bases and J lost 0 bases. CDR3 length: 19 residues. CDR3 residues: CASSYFRGGRDGAKNIQYF. The CDR3 DNA reads as TGTGCCAGCAGTTATTTCCGTGGGGGGAGGGATGGAGCCAAAAACATTCAGTACTTC.